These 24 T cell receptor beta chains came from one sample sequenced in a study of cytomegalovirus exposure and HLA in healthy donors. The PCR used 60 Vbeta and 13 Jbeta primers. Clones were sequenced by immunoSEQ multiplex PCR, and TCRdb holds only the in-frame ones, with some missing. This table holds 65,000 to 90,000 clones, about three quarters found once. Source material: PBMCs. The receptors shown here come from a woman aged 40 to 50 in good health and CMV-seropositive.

The CDR3 region is CASSGMTSRGYGYTF. For the CDR3, the DNA is TGTGCCAGCAGTGGGATGACCTCGCGAGGCTATGGCTACACCTTC. The V gene is TRBV6-4, the J gene TRBJ1-2; D remains unclear. The germline V gene encodes CDR1 MRHNA and CDR2 SNTAGT. V gave up 4 bases and J gave up 4 bases, with 16 bases separating them. The CDR3 extends over 15 amino acids.

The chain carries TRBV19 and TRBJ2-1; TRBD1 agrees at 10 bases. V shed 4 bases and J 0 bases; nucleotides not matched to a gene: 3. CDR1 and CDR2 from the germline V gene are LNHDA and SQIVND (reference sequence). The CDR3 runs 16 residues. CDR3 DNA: TGTGCCAGTAGTAAGTGGACAGGGGGCTCCTACAATGAGCAGTTCTTC. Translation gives CASSKWTGGSYNEQFF.

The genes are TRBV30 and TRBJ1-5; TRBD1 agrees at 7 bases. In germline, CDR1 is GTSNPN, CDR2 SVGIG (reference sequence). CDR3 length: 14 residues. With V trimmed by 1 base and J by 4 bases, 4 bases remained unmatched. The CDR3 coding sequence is TGTGCCTGGAGTGAGGGACAGCAGAATCAGCCCCAGCATTTT. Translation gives CAWSEGQQNQPQHF.

Here the CDR3 reads CASSSGTDYGYTF. Here the CDR3 DNA reads TGTGCCAGCAGCTCCGGGACTGACTATGGCTACACCTTC. The V gene is TRBV7-3, the J gene TRBJ1-2, with D possibly TRBD1 on 5 matching bases. CDR1 and CDR2 from the germline V gene are SGHTA and FQGTGA. This CDR3 has 13 residues. The V gene lost 4 bases and the J gene lost 3 bases, with 9 bases spanning the gap.

As DNA, the CDR3 is TGTGCCAGCAGCTTAGGGGAGACCGTCGGCTACACCTTC. Protein sequence: CASSLGETVGYTF. V is TRBV7-9 and J is TRBJ1-2; no definite D call. Germline V gene lookup returns CDR1 SEHNR and CDR2 FQNEAQ (reference sequence). CDR3 size: 13 residues. The V end was cut by 1 base, the J end by 8 bases, with 11 bases between.

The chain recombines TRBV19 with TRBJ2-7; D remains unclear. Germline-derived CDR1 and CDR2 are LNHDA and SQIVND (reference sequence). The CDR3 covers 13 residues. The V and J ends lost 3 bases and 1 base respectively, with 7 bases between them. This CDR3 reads CASSIGWSYEQYF. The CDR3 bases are TGTGCCAGTAGTATTGGCTGGTCCTACGAGCAGTACTTC.

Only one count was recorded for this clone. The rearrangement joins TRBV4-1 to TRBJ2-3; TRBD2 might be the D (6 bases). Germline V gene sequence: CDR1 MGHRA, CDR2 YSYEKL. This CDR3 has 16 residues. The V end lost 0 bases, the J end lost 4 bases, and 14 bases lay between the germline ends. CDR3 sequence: CASSQDLAEGSDTQYF. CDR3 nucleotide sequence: TGCGCCAGCAGCCAAGATCTGGCGGAGGGGTCAGATACGCAGTATTTT.

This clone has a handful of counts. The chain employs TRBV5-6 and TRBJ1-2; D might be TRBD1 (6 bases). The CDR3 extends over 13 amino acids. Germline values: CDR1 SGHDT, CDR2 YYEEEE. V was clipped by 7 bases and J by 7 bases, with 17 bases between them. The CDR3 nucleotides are TGTGCCAGCTACAGGGAGTCCTTTGGTGGCTACACCTTC. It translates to CASYRESFGGYTF.

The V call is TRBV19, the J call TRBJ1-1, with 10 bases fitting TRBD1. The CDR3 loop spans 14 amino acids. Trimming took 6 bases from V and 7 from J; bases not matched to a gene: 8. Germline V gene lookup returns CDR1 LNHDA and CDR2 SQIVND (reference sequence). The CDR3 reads CASSLRDRGLEAFF. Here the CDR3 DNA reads TGTGCCAGTAGCCTCCGGGACAGGGGTCTTGAAGCTTTCTTT.

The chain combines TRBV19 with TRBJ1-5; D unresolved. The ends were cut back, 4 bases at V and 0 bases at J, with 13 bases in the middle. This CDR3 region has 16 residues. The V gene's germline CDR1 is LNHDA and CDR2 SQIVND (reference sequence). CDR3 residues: CASSTRLLNSNQPQHF. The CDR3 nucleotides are TGTGCCAGTAGTACTCGTCTCCTAAATAGCAATCAGCCCCAGCATTTT.

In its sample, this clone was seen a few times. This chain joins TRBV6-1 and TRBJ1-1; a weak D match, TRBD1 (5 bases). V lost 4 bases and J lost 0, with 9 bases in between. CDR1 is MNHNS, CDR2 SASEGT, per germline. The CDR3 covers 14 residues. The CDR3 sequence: CASSVRQMNTEAFF. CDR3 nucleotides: TGTGCCAGCAGTGTGCGACAGATGAACACTGAAGCTTTCTTT.

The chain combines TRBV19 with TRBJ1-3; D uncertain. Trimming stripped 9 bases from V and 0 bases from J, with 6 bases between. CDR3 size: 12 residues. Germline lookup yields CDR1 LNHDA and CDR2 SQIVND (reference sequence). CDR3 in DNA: TGTGCCAGCGGACTCTCTGGAAACACCATATATTTT. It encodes CASGLSGNTIYF. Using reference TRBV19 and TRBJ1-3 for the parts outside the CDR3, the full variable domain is DGGITQSPKYLFRKEGQNVTLSCEQNLNHDAMYWYRQDPGQGLRLIYYSQIVNDFQKGDIAEGYSVSREKKESFPLTVTSAQKNPTAFYLCASGLSGNTIYFGEGSWLTVV.

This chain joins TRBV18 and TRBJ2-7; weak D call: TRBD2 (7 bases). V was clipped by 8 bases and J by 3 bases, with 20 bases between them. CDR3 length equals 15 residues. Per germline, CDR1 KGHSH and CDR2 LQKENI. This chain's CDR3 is CASTVSGGFFYEQYF. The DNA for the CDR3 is TGTGCCAGCACCGTCTCGGGGGGCTTCTTCTACGAGCAGTACTTC.

CDR3 protein: CASSNGQQETQYF. The CDR3 coding sequence is TGTGCCAGCAGCAACGGACAGCAAGAGACCCAGTACTTC. The gene calls are TRBV11-2 and TRBJ2-5; TRBD1 might be the D (6 bases). With 5 bases removed from V and 2 bases from J, the gap between germline ends came to 9 bases. The CDR3 consists of 13 residues. Per the germline V gene, CDR1 is SGHAT and CDR2 is FQNNGV. The full variable domain, rest sourced from reference TRBV11-2 and TRBJ2-5, is EAGVAQSPRYKIIEKRQSVAFWCNPISGHATLYWYQQILGQGPKLLIQFQNNGVVDDSQLPKDRFSAERLKGVDSTLKIQPAKLEDSAVYLCASSNGQQETQYFGPGTRLLVL.

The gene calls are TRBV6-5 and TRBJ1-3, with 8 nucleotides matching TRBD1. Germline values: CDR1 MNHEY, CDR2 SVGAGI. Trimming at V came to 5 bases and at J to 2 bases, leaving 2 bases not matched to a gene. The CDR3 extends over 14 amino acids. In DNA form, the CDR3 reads TGTGCCAGCAGTGTGGACAGGGCTGGAAACACCATATATTTT. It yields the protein CASSVDRAGNTIYF.

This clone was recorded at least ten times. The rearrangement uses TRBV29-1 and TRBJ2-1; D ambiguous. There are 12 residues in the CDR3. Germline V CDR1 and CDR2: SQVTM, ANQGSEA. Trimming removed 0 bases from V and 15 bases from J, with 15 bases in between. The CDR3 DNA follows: TGCAGCGTTGAAGAGCCCAGGAACCTTATGTTCTTC. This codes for CSVEEPRNLMFF.

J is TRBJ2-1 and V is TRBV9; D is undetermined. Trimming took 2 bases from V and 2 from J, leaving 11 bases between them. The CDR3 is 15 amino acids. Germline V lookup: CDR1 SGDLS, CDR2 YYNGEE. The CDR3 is CASSVLPDPYNEQFF. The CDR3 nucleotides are TGTGCCAGCAGCGTCCTACCTGATCCCTACAATGAGCAGTTCTTC.

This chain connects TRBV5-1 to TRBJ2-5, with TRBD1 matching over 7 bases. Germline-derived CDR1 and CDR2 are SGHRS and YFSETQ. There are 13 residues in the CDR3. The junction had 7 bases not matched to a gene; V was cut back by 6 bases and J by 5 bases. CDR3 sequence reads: CASNDQGQETQYF. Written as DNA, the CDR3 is TGCGCCAGCAACGATCAGGGACAGGAGACCCAGTACTTC.

In DNA form, the CDR3 reads TGTGCCAGTAGTATAGGGGGGGGCGGAAACACTGAAGCTTTCTTT. It yields the protein CASSIGGGGNTEAFF. The chain recombines TRBV19 with TRBJ1-1, with D tentatively TRBD1 (6 bases). This CDR3 contains 15 residues. Germline-derived CDR1 and CDR2 are LNHDA and SQIVND (reference sequence). Trimming took off 1 base at V and 2 bases at J, with 11 bases between the two ends.

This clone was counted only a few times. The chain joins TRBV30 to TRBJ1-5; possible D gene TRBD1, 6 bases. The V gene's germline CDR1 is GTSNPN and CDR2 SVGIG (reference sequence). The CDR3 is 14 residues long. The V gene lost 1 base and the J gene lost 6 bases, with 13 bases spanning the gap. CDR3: CAWSADSLFQPQHF. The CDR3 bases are TGTGCCTGGAGTGCGGACAGTCTTTTTCAGCCCCAGCATTTT.

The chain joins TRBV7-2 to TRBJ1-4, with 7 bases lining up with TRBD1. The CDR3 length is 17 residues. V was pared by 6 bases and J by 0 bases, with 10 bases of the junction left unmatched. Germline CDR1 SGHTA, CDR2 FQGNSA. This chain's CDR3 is CASSPGQTFATNEKLFF. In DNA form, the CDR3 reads TGTGCCAGCAGTCCGGGACAGACCTTTGCAACTAATGAAAAACTGTTTTTT.

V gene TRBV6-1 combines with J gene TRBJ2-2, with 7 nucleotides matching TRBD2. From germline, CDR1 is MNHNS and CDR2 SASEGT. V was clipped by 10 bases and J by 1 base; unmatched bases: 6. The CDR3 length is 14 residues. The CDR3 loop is CATASGRNTGELFF. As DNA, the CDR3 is TGTGCCACCGCTAGCGGAAGGAACACCGGGGAGCTGTTTTTT.

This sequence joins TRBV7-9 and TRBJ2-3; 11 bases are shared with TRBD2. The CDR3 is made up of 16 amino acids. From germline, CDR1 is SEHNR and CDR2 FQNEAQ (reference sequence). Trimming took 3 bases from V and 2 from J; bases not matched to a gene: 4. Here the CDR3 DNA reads TGTGCCAGCAGCTTTTTAGCGGGGGGGATCACAGATACGCAGTATTTT. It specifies CASSFLAGGITDTQYF. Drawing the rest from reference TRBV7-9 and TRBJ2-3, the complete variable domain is DTGVSQNPRHKITKRGQNVTFRCDPISEHNRLYWYRQTLGQGPEFLTYFQNEAQLEKSRLLSDRFSAERPKGSFSTLEIQRTEQGDSAMYLCASSFLAGGITDTQYFGPGTRLTVL.

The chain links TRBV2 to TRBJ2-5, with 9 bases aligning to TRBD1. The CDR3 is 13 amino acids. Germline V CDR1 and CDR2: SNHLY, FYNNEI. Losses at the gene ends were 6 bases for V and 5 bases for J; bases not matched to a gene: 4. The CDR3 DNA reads TGTGCCAGCAGCTGGACAGGGGAGGAGACCCAGTACTTC. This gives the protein CASSWTGEETQYF. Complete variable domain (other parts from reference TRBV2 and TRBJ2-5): EPEVTQTPSHQVTQMGQEVILRCVPISNHLYFYWYRQILGQKVEFLVSFYNNEISEKSEIFDDQFSVERPDGSNFTLKIRSTKLEDSAMYFCASSWTGEETQYFGPGTRLLVL.